This T cell receptor beta chain is drawn from a study of cytomegalovirus exposure and HLA in healthy donors (TCRdb year 2017). General notes on the study: An earlier analysis of about 530 of the donors reported 250 to 300 Gb of sequence data and 95 million to 130 million unique TCR beta sequences obtained from 150 million to 200 million T cells. An early release covering roughly 600 HLA-typed donors comprised about 320 gigabases of sequencing data and tens of millions of unique TCR sequences. Among the roughly 380 genotyped donors, 75% to 90% belonged to the genetic ancestry cluster associated with self-reported Caucasian donors. The study was designed to test whether signatures of past pathogen exposure could be identified by cataloging public T cell receptors. Using immunosequencing, the study profiled T cell repertoires from about 620 subjects and related those repertoires to cytomegalovirus serostatus. A separate validation cohort of 100 to 150 different subjects was used in addition to the 666-subject first cohort. The study combined high-throughput TCR immunosequencing, statistical association of individual TCRs with disease status, and machine learning to predict cytomegalovirus infection status. In a later analysis, previously published TCR beta repertoires from roughly 710 donors were re-analyzed and high-resolution HLA genotyping was added so that TCR occurrence patterns could be studied. Rather than drawing on any new phenotypic data, the later analysis identified candidate immune exposures from TCR beta sequences and the way those sequences occurred across donors. An earlier analysis of several hundred of the donors applied high-throughput TCR beta sequencing to assess whether each TCR beta V gene segment acted as functional or pseudogenic. Donor age, sex, ethnicity and CMV serostatus were compiled alongside the repertoire data. In a later genetic analysis, genome-wide SNP genotypes for about 55% of the roughly 700 donors were used, and that subset was treated as a discovery cohort. All discovery cohort repertoires had been generated on a single sequencing platform. Both class I and class II loci were covered by HLA typing, at four-digit resolution. Typing coverage differed by locus: A, B, C, DRB1 and DQB1 were typed in roughly 620-630 donors, DQA1 in 522, DPA1 in around 610, and DPB1 in 400 to 490. Four to six DR-DQ haplotypes were handled as single units for association and clustering, since linkage in the cohort was strong. Across roughly 420 genotyped donors of the cohort, an average of approximately 200,000 unique TCR beta nucleotide sequences per donor were sequenced, and roughly 18% of those sequences were non-productive. On the study overall, not on this receptor specifically: When HLA alleles, especially DR and DQ, strongly co-occurred, attributing TCR associations to individual alleles was difficult. Because counts were too low, 15 to 20 rarely observed V segments, including chromosome 9 orphons, were excluded from the earlier analysis of 587 of the donors. Linkage disequilibrium might explain the correlated functional status among segregating V segments, but an unknown experimental factor could not be excluded. Presence/absence analyses assumed roughly uniform sequencing depth across donors, an assumption that may not hold. Specific HLA alleles were associated with 16,951 TCR beta sequences at a false discovery rate of 0.05 in a later analysis. In a later analysis, most CMV-associated TCR beta chains were found to appear HLA-restricted, with HLA associations seemingly driven largely by CMV exposure. A later genetic analysis associated a missense DCLRE1C variant with V-gene and J-gene trimming of TCR beta chains, and an independent cohort replicated the association. A later analysis found that HLA-associated TCR beta chains were more clonally expanded and had lower generation probabilities than equally common non-associated chains. The authors suggested that the approach could potentially be extended to other disease states and immunological phenotypes. According to a later genetic analysis, donors in an Asian-associated ancestry cluster had fewer N-insertions in productive TCRs than the approximately 650-donor mean. A further reported finding was that TCR beta sequences accurately predicted the HLA-A and HLA-B alleles for most subjects in the first cohort. Most TCR sequences were observed very rarely across donors, whereas some public TCRs were present in many individuals. Because the 87-base-pair reads could not distinguish some IMGT-functional V segments, including TRBV6-2 and TRBV6-3, those segments were excluded. The classifier was reported to diagnose cytomegalovirus status with high specificity and sensitivity in both the original cohort and the validation cohort. In this cohort, only TCR beta chains were sequenced, and detectable features were limited by the absence of alpha or paired-chain data. In an earlier analysis of some 640 of the donors, most TCR beta V segments were observed in productive rearrangements about 90% or about 30% of the time, broadly matching IMGT annotations. The sequencing pipeline was judged likely to have produced a cluster of highly shared sequence variants as a technical artifact. The only immune exposure information available for the cohort was CMV serostatus. In vitro tests confirmed that a few of the cytomegalovirus-associated TCR beta chains recognize cytomegalovirus antigens. A later analysis reported that several top co-occurrence clusters appeared linked to parvovirus B19, influenza, CMV and Epstein-Barr virus. Because HLA typing was unavailable for some donors at each locus, only the typed subset was used in association tests. In the study, 150 to 200 TCR beta chains were listed as associated with cytomegalovirus. In a later analysis, the rate of TCR association differed among HLA loci, with DRB1 alleles having the most associated TCRs and HLA-C alleles having the fewest.

Library method: the immunoSEQ multiplex PCR assay. For the multiplex PCR, a mixture combining 60 forward primers for TCR Vbeta segments and 13 reverse primers for TCR Jbeta segments was used. A multiplex PCR assay on genomic DNA amplified the CDR3 region of rearranged TCR beta genes. The Illumina HiSeq System was used to sequence the amplified TCR beta libraries as 87-base-pair reads. For the original study's pipeline: A later analysis tallied roughly 80 million unique TCR beta chains across the approximately 670 repertoires, and some 10 million of those chains were shared by two or more donors. A nearest-neighbor algorithm error-corrected the raw reads and collapsed the reads into unique sequences, merging closely related sequences to remove PCR and sequencing errors. To assign V, D and J gene segments, CDR3 sequences were aligned to IMGT reference sequences. Each retained sequence needed at least a six-nucleotide match to both a V gene segment and a J gene segment. A rearrangement was called productive if the CDR3 had no stop codons and remained in frame with V and J, and every other rearrangement was called non-productive. CDR3 was defined by IMGT convention, running from the second conserved V-encoded cysteine to the conserved J-encoded phenylalanine. The earlier analysis of fewer than 750 of the donors excluded sequences that lacked an unambiguous match to a single V gene segment. In an earlier analysis of several hundred of the donors, a V segment was called functional when productive rearrangements were above 56.7%, and segregating when the standard deviation between donors exceeded 5%. A statistical classification framework was built to diagnose cytomegalovirus status from the catalog of TCR beta chain sequences. In a later analysis, TCR nucleotide sequences were compared against IMGT/GENE-DB human TR gene sequences so that V and J genes could be assigned. A later analysis assigned CDR3 sequences and most-parsimonious VDJ recombination scenarios with the TCRdist pipeline. In a later analysis, each TCR beta chain was defined by its CDR3 amino acid sequence together with its V-gene family, and reads without a unique V-gene family were excluded. As a way to deal with suspected cross-contamination and a sequencing artifact, a later analysis dropped nearly 600 nucleotide sequences that were highly shared and had low generation probability. In a later analysis, a clonal expansion index was calculated for each public chain from normalized within-repertoire ranks of inferred template counts. In a later analysis, generation probabilities were computed with a VDJ recombination model fitted to out-of-frame rearrangements, and the resulting probabilities were checked against IGoR. In a later analysis, hypergeometric tests were used to score TCR-TCR, TCR-HLA and TCR-CMV co-occurrence, with a repertoire-size bias correction applied to TCR pairs. In a later analysis, false discovery rates were estimated by permuting HLA or CMV assignments 20 times. A later analysis grouped co-occurring TCRs with DBSCAN, adding TCRdist sequence similarity when clustering within HLA-allele-positive subsets. Repertoires with fewer than 30,000 or more than 120,000 public chains were left out of co-occurrence clustering, as were five repertoires with anomalous nucleotide sharing. The clones in this table, taken by TCRdb from immuneACCESS, are in-frame only. Not every clone is retained; where verified, under half of the shortfall comes from an unresolved V gene, and the cause of the rest is unknown. V and J calls and clone size are as listed in that table; D and trimming were resolved from the DNA. This sample has roughly 110,000 clones in its table, and roughly three quarters of those were observed once. The biggest ten clones account for 10% to 15% of the sample.

The table lists this clone with a few counts. The specificity of this receptor is unknown. Base-call qualities are not available, and no considerably larger clone is one nucleotide away. V trim: 4 bases; J trim: 3 bases; unmatched bases: 1. As encoded in the germline V gene, CDR1 is SNHLY while CDR2 is FYNNEI. The CDR3, cysteine through phenylalanine, is 14 amino acids long. Solely the CDR3 DNA is kept, with 42 bases framed from the first base. The cohort was made up of approximately 670 healthy bone marrow donors. All cohort members were sampled while nominally healthy, although unrecorded immune exposures were likely present. The donor tested CMV seropositive, placing the donor among the roughly 300 seropositive members of the cohort. A peripheral blood sample was collected from each donor, and TCR beta sequencing was performed on peripheral blood mononuclear cells. Genomic DNA was extracted from the blood cell samples with the Qiagen DNeasy Blood Extraction Kit.

This receptor chain uses TRBV2 and TRBJ2-1; 9 middle bases align to TRBD2. The specimen sequenced was PBMCs. The TCR comes from a woman aged 40 to 50 in good health and CMV-seropositive. The sequenced DNA: TGTGCCAGCAGTGGACTAGCGGTCTACAATGAGCAGTTCTTC. Its product reads: CASSGLAVYNEQFF.